One and the same sample provided the 26 T cell receptor beta chains below, sequenced in a study of vaccination effects on CD4 cells after COVID-19. The assay was immunoSEQ multiplex PCR, and TCRdb's table has in-frame clones only and misses some. The sample lists roughly 30,000 clones; over 55% were seen once. No antigens are known for them. ViraFEST assay sequencing came after antigen-specific CD4+ T cells were expanded with viral peptide pools. On roughly day 9 of culture, CD4+ T cells were separated out. Participants were given two doses of BNT162b2 or mRNA-1273 vaccine. The input for sequencing was CD4+ T cells from PBMCs cultured with HCoV-NL63 spike peptides, taken after COVID-19 vaccination. These receptor sequences come from a human donor who received a COVID-19 vaccine.

The chain joins TRBV27 to TRBJ1-2; D is possibly TRBD1 (5 bases). Germline CDR1 MNHEY, CDR2 SMNVEV (reference sequence). Trimming took 3 bases from V and 7 from J, leaving 9 bases between them. The CDR3 has 12 amino acids. CDR3 region: CASSFVGGGYTF. The CDR3 DNA is TGTGCCAGCAGTTTCGTTGGGGGTGGCTACACCTTC.

This chain links TRBV5-4 with TRBJ2-2; D gene uncertain. The CDR3 loop spans 14 amino acids. CDR1 is SGHNT and CDR2 is YYREEE in the germline V gene (reference sequence). V was clipped by 4 bases and J by 6 bases, with 13 bases between them. CDR3 sequence: CASSPVGSAGELFF. The CDR3 region has the DNA TGTGCCAGCAGCCCGGTGGGGTCAGCCGGGGAGCTGTTTTTT.

The chain has TRBV4-1 and TRBJ1-3; D possibly corresponds to TRBD1 (5 bases). The CDR3 runs 17 residues. The V end was cut by 4 bases, the J end by 2 bases, with 18 bases between. Germline V gives CDR1 MGHRA, CDR2 YSYEKL. The CDR3 here is CASSRGGVVGTGNTIYF. The DNA for the CDR3 is TGCGCCAGCAGCCGAGGAGGGGTTGTTGGCACTGGAAACACCATATATTTT.

The V and J genes are TRBV6-5 and TRBJ2-5; D gene unclear. The CDR3 has 13 residues. Germline-derived CDR1 and CDR2 are MNHEY and SVGAGI. Trimming took 4 bases from V and 1 from J, leaving 7 bases between them. This chain's CDR3 is CASSSRFQETQYF. CDR3 coding DNA: TGTGCCAGCAGTTCCCGATTCCAAGAGACCCAGTACTTC.

Only a few counts were recorded for this clone. V and J are TRBV14 and TRBJ2-7; no definite D call. From germline, CDR1 is SGHDN and CDR2 FVKESK. V was trimmed by 1 base and J by 0 bases, leaving 10 bases between them. The CDR3 loop spans 15 amino acids. The CDR3 coding sequence is TGTGCCAGCAGCCAAGTGGGCGAAAGCTCCTACGAGCAGTACTTC. Translation gives CASSQVGESSYEQYF. Filled out from reference TRBV14 and TRBJ2-7, the complete variable domain reads EAGVTQFPSHSVIEKGQTVTLRCDPISGHDNLYWYRRVMGKEIKFLLHFVKESKQDESGMPNNRFLAERTGGTYSTLKVQPAELEDSGVYFCASSQVGESSYEQYFGPGTRLTVT.

This clone was picked up a small number of times. The genes are TRBV7-9 and TRBJ2-7; the match to TRBD2 covers 12 bases. CDR1 is SEHNR, CDR2 FQNEAQ, per germline (reference sequence). This CDR3 comprises 16 residues. V lost 1 base and J lost 2; bases outside the gene matches: 3. The CDR3 is CASSLGSSGRAYEQYF. The CDR3 DNA sequence: TGTGCCAGCAGCTTAGGATCTAGCGGGAGGGCCTACGAGCAGTACTTC.

The gene calls are TRBV6-4 and TRBJ1-2, with D tentatively TRBD1 (6 bases). Germline CDR1 reads MRHNA; CDR2 reads SNTAGT. Trimming took 6 bases from V and 8 from J, leaving 25 bases between them. The CDR3 has 16 residues. CDR3 sequence: CASRDIELTGKRGYTF. The DNA of the CDR3 is TGTGCCAGCAGAGACATCGAGTTAACAGGGAAGAGGGGCTACACCTTC.

The rearrangement joins TRBV12-3 or TRBV12-4 to TRBJ1-2, with 9 positions matching TRBD1. CDR3 length equals 13 residues. Trimming cost V 6 bases and J 8 bases; bases outside gene matches: 7. DNA for the CDR3: TGTGCCAGCAGATACAGGGGGCTGAGAGGCTACACCTTC. Its translation: CASRYRGLRGYTF.

This clone was seen once. The gene calls are TRBV5-1 and TRBJ1-5, with a tentative D call TRBD1 (5 bases). This CDR3 has 14 amino acids. CDR1 and CDR2 (germline): SGHRS, YFSETQ. V gave up 2 bases and J gave up 5 bases, with 11 bases separating them. CDR3 sequence: CASSFDSQYQPQHF. CDR3 nucleotides: TGCGCCAGCAGCTTTGACAGCCAGTATCAGCCCCAGCATTTT.

The rearrangement joins TRBV3-1 (or the pseudogene TRBV3-2) to TRBJ2-5; D remains ambiguous. CDR1 is LGHDT, CDR2 YNNKEL, per germline (reference sequence). The CDR3 is made up of 12 amino acids. V was trimmed by 3 bases and J by 2 bases, leaving 4 bases between them. CDR3 region: CASSHHQETQYF. CDR3 bases: TGTGCCAGCAGCCATCATCAAGAGACCCAGTACTTC.

This chain links TRBV27 with TRBJ2-7; the match to TRBD2 covers 14 bases. The V gene end was trimmed by 4 bases and the J gene end by 6 bases; junction bases not matched to a gene: 26. Germline-derived CDR1 and CDR2 are MNHEY and SMNVEV (reference sequence). This CDR3 contains 22 residues. The CDR3 bases are TGTGCCAGCAGTTCTCCACCCCAGGGACTAGCGGGAGTATTGGGAGAAGCCTCCGAGCAGTACTTC. Amino acid sequence: CASSSPPQGLAGVLGEASEQYF.

The V and J genes are TRBV7-2 and TRBJ1-2; perhaps TRBD1 as D (6 bases). Germline loops: CDR1 SGHTA, CDR2 FQGNSA. This CDR3 spans 18 amino acids. V was trimmed by 1 base and J by 0 bases, leaving 18 bases between them. CDR3 coding DNA: TGTGCCAGCAGCTTAGAACGTGGTTTGGGGGGCTCTAACTATGGCTACACCTTC. Its protein product is CASSLERGLGGSNYGYTF.

The chain links TRBV6-2 or TRBV6-3 to TRBJ2-7; D is unclear. The CDR3 has 13 amino acids. Trimming shortened V by 2 bases and J by 0 bases, and 5 bases separated the two germline ends. The germline gives CDR1 MNHEY, CDR2 SVGEGT. CDR3 in DNA: TGTGCCAGCAGTTACCGCCTCTCCTACGAGCAGTACTTC. Its protein is CASSYRLSYEQYF.

This clone was seen just once. CDR3 residues: CASSNQREYNEQFF. For the CDR3, the DNA is TGTGCCAGCAGCAACCAGCGGGAGTACAATGAGCAGTTCTTC. The V gene is TRBV5-4, the J gene TRBJ2-1; 8 bases line up with TRBD2. With 4 bases clipped from V and 4 bases from J, the junction kept 4 bases outside the gene matches. Germline V gives CDR1 SGHNT, CDR2 YYREEE (reference sequence). This CDR3 comprises 14 residues.

This chain joins TRBV19 and TRBJ1-5; no clear D. The V end lost 5 bases, the J end lost 0 bases, and 11 bases lay between the germline ends. This CDR3 spans 15 amino acids. The germline gives CDR1 LNHDA, CDR2 SQIVND (reference sequence). The DNA of the CDR3 is TGTGCCAGTAGTCTAGCCTGGGGTAGCAATCAGCCCCAGCATTTT. This codes for CASSLAWGSNQPQHF.

This clone showed up just once. The rearrangement joins TRBV2 to TRBJ1-5; D is perhaps TRBD1 (5 bases). This CDR3 is 16 amino acids long. V was pared by 7 bases and J by 2 bases, with 18 bases between. Germline-derived CDR1 and CDR2 are SNHLY and FYNNEI. Written as DNA, the CDR3 is TGTGCCAGCACCCCAGGGCTAATTATAGGCAATCAGCCCCAGCATTTT. It encodes CASTPGLIIGNQPQHF. Drawing the rest from reference TRBV2 and TRBJ1-5, the complete variable domain is EPEVTQTPSHQVTQMGQEVILRCVPISNHLYFYWYRQILGQKVEFLVSFYNNEISEKSEIFDDQFSVERPDGSNFTLKIRSTKLEDSAMYFCASTPGLIIGNQPQHFGDGTRLSIL.

The chain recombines TRBV6-1 with TRBJ2-3; 10 positions match TRBD2. The ends lost 4 bases at V and 0 bases at J; junction bases unmatched: 4. The CDR3 sequence is 16 residues long. Germline CDR1 is MNHNS and CDR2 is SASEGT. The CDR3 protein is CASSGGLAASTDTQYF. DNA for the CDR3: TGTGCCAGCAGTGGCGGACTAGCGGCTAGCACAGATACGCAGTATTTT.

The chain joins TRBV10-3 to TRBJ2-7; D tentatively fits TRBD1 or TRBD2 (6 bases each). Germline loops: CDR1 ENHRY, CDR2 SYGVKD. Trimming shortened V by 8 bases and J by 6 bases, and 17 bases separated the two germline ends. There are 13 residues in the CDR3. DNA for the CDR3: TGTGCCATCTATCGCGAGGGGGGAGGCGAGCAGTACTTC. It specifies CAIYREGGGEQYF.

The table lists this clone with a count of one. The rearrangement uses TRBV5-5 and TRBJ1-1; tentatively, D is TRBD1 (5 bases). Looked up from germline, CDR1 is SGHKS and CDR2 is YYEKEE (reference sequence). V was clipped by 5 bases and J by 6 bases, with 14 bases between them. This CDR3 is built from 13 residues. CDR3 sequence: CASSFLPGAEAFF. DNA for the CDR3: TGTGCCAGCAGTTTTCTACCGGGGGCTGAAGCTTTCTTT.

The chain's CDR3 is CASSQGVLVSYNEQFF. The CDR3 DNA follows: TGTGCCAGCAGCCAAGGGGTACTAGTTTCGTACAATGAGCAGTTCTTC. The V call is TRBV14, the J call TRBJ2-1, with D possibly being TRBD2 (5 bases). The CDR3 spans 16 residues. From germline, CDR1 is SGHDN and CDR2 FVKESK. Trimming stripped 1 base from V and 4 bases from J, with 14 bases between.

The genes are TRBV5-6 and TRBJ2-1; possibly TRBD2 for D (6 bases). Trimming took off 2 bases at V and 8 bases at J, with 20 bases between the two ends. The germline gives CDR1 SGHDT, CDR2 YYEEEE. CDR3 size: 16 residues. The DNA of the CDR3 is TGTGCCAGCAGCTTCCTGGCGACAGTTACGGGGGATGAGCAGTTCTTC. This encodes CASSFLATVTGDEQFF.

This sequence joins TRBV12-5 and TRBJ1-1; D is ambiguous. The CDR3 length is 13 residues. Trimming took off 2 bases at V and 1 base at J, with 5 bases between the two ends. CDR1 and CDR2 (germline): LGHNT, FRNRAP. CDR3 nucleotide sequence: TGTGCTAGTGGTTTGTCAGCGAACACTGAAGCTTTCTTT. Residues: CASGLSANTEAFF.

The chain has TRBV9 and TRBJ2-1; D ambiguous. The CDR3 runs 15 residues. Germline-derived CDR1 and CDR2 are SGDLS and YYNGEE. Deletions cut 0 bases from V and 4 bases from J, with 11 bases between. Written as DNA, the CDR3 is TGTGCCAGCAGCGTAGATACGAAAGCGTACAATGAGCAGTTCTTC. It is translated as CASSVDTKAYNEQFF.

V gene TRBV3-1 (or the pseudogene TRBV3-2) combines with J gene TRBJ1-4; perhaps TRBD1 as D (5 bases). V shed 0 bases and J shed 7 bases, with 12 bases lying between them. Germline V gene data show CDR1 as LGHDT and CDR2 as YNNKEL (reference sequence). The CDR3 is 15 residues long. This chain's CDR3 is CASSQDPGDGEKLFF. CDR3 bases: TGTGCCAGCAGCCAAGACCCGGGGGACGGTGAAAAACTGTTTTTT.

The V gene is TRBV4-2, the J gene TRBJ1-2; 12 bases are a match to TRBD1. CDR3 length: 17 residues. Germline CDR1 is LGHNA and CDR2 is YNFKEQ. The junction had 11 bases not matched to a gene; V was cut back by 1 base and J by 8 bases. As DNA, the CDR3 is TGTGCCAGCAGCCAAGGCGAAGGGGGACAGGGGGCTAAGGGCTACACCTTC. It is translated as CASSQGEGGQGAKGYTF.

The genes are TRBV6-1 and TRBJ2-3, with 12 positions matching TRBD2. The trim removed 2 bases at V and 4 bases at J, leaving 1 base unmatched. The germline gives CDR1 MNHNS, CDR2 SASEGT. The CDR3 extends over 15 amino acids. The CDR3 here is CASSELAGGPDTQYF. The DNA of the CDR3 is TGTGCCAGCAGTGAACTAGCGGGGGGGCCAGATACGCAGTATTTT.